This T cell receptor (beta chain) was sequenced for a study of tumor-infiltrating lymphocytes in primary liver carcinoma. Unsorted whole blood served as the source of blood RNA, and germline DNA was extracted as well. Germline CDR1 is WSHSY and CDR2 is SAAADI. The CDR3 runs to 17 residues. Using a constant-region primer together with ProtoScript II reverse transcriptase, TCR beta cDNA was made from around 0.55 ug of total RNA. Three nested multiplex PCR rounds of slightly modified ARM-PCR generated TCR beta libraries. Two initial PCR rounds of about 10 cycles each paired TRBV1-TRBV30 forward primers with a C-beta reverse primer. One entry per CDR3 protein results from TCRdb running MiXCR on the multiplex PCR reads. The sample holds fewer than 350,000 distinct CDR3 sequences, 65% seen once. Findings and caveats of the study: It was tumor-adjacent and tumor-blood pairs that overlapped less than tumor region pairs did.

With regard to this clonotype: Its antigen is not identified. The junction does not match germline at one end; this may be a read error.

The sequence derives from a man aged 35 to 55 with primary liver carcinoma and hepatitis B virus infection. The sequenced material came from peripheral blood. This rearrangement joins TRBV10-2 to TRBJ2-4, with TRBD2 matching over 7 bases. The CDR3 DNA follows: TGCGTCAGCAGTGAGGGGACTAACGGGATAGCCAAAAACATTCAGTACTTC. Translation: CVSSEGTNGIAKNIQYF.